This entry lists 21 T cell receptor beta chains sequenced from one sample in a study of blood T cell repertoires in COVID-19 (dated by TCRdb to the early 2020s). To prepare the library, the immunoSEQ multiplex PCR assay was applied. As stored in TCRdb, this immuneACCESS dataset retains in-frame rearrangements with V and J assigned. A fraction of the clones does not appear; measured against another copy, unresolved V genes explain less than half of the discrepancy, and the remainder lacks a known reason. The table for this sample lists some 200,000 clones; about 88% of them were counted only once. The ten largest account for roughly an eighth of the sample. Input material: peripheral blood. The receptors derive from a man aged 25 to 45 with active or convalescent COVID-19.

V gene TRBV11-3 combines with J gene TRBJ2-1; 8 nucleotides align to TRBD2. This CDR3 spans 16 amino acids. Losses at the gene ends were 1 base for V and 3 bases for J; bases not matched to a gene: 5. The germline CDR1 and CDR2 sequences are SGHNT and YENEEA. The CDR3 is CASSLVSLAVYNEQFF. CDR3 DNA sequence: TGTGCCAGCAGCTTAGTATCACTAGCGGTCTACAATGAGCAGTTCTTC.

CDR3 in DNA: TGTGCCAGCAGCTTGTTCGTCACTAGTATGGGAGAGACCCAGTACTTC. It translates to CASSLFVTSMGETQYF. The chain joins TRBV5-6 to TRBJ2-5, with a weak D call TRBD2 (5 bases). This CDR3 has 16 amino acids. V lost 1 base and J 4 bases, leaving 17 bases between the germline ends. Germline values: CDR1 SGHDT, CDR2 YYEEEE.

This clone was seen a few times. The chain has TRBV30 and TRBJ1-2; D gene uncertain. Trimming removed 0 bases at V and 0 bases at J, with 11 bases between. This CDR3 is built from 15 residues. From germline, CDR1 is GTSNPN and CDR2 SVGIG (reference sequence). The CDR3 coding sequence is TGTGCCTGGAGTGTAAGGGTGAGGGCTAACTATGGCTACACCTTC. As protein: CAWSVRVRANYGYTF.

The chain is built from TRBV7-9 and TRBJ2-4, with TRBD2 matching 13 bases. V dropped 5 bases and J dropped 9; count of bases not matched to a gene: 4. Germline CDR1 and CDR2: SEHNR and FQNEAQ (reference sequence). The CDR3 is 14 amino acids. This CDR3 reads CASSPGTSGAIQYF. CDR3 bases: TGTGCCAGCAGCCCCGGGACTAGCGGGGCCATTCAGTACTTC.

The chain combines TRBV2 with TRBJ2-5; D may be TRBD2 (5 bases). The germline V and J ends were trimmed by 5 bases and 4 bases, with 17 bases remaining between them. CDR1 SNHLY and CDR2 FYNNEI come from the germline V gene. This CDR3 has 15 residues. As DNA, the CDR3 is TGTGCCAGCAGTCCCCGGGCCTCCCGGGGAGAGACCCAGTACTTC. This gives the protein CASSPRASRGETQYF.

J is TRBJ2-1 and V is TRBV10-3, with TRBD2 matching over 11 bases. With V trimmed by 10 bases and J by 4 bases, 12 bases remained unmatched. The CDR3 is made up of 16 amino acids. Germline CDR1 reads ENHRY; CDR2 reads SYGVKD. CDR3 amino acids: CATLGLAGGGYNEQFF. The CDR3 region has the DNA TGTGCCACCCTAGGGCTAGCGGGAGGCGGGTACAATGAGCAGTTCTTC.

This chain links TRBV19 with TRBJ1-1; D perhaps matches TRBD1 (5 bases). With 6 bases removed from V and 5 bases from J, the gap between germline ends came to 16 bases. The CDR3 covers 14 residues. CDR1 and CDR2 from the germline V gene are LNHDA and SQIVND (reference sequence). The CDR3 DNA is TGTGCCAGTAGGGGAAGTCAGGGCGGTACTGAAGCTTTCTTT. It encodes CASRGSQGGTEAFF.

The chain is built from TRBV4-1 and TRBJ2-7; TRBD2 matches at 10 bases. The CDR3 is 15 residues long. V gave up 1 base and J gave up 3 bases; unmatched junction bases: 3. Germline CDR1 and CDR2: MGHRA and YSYEKL. The CDR3 sequence is CASSQVAGGGYEQYV. The CDR3 DNA is TGCGCCAGCAGCCAAGTAGCGGGGGGTGGCTACGAGCAGTACGTC.

This clone was picked up one time. The genes are TRBV19 and TRBJ2-5; 11 bases match TRBD2. Trimming at V came to 4 bases and at J to 3 bases, leaving 4 bases not matched to a gene. Looked up from germline, CDR1 is LNHDA and CDR2 is SQIVND (reference sequence). The CDR3 covers 15 residues. This chain's CDR3 is CASSTGTSGKETQYF. The CDR3 bases are TGTGCCAGTAGTACCGGGACTAGCGGAAAAGAGACCCAGTACTTC.

The rearrangement joins TRBV7-9 to TRBJ1-2; 7 bases are shared with TRBD1. This CDR3 spans 14 amino acids. With 5 bases clipped from V and 8 bases from J, the junction kept 11 bases outside the gene matches. Germline CDR1 SEHNR, CDR2 FQNEAQ (reference sequence). The CDR3 region is CASSHQDRPHGYTF. The CDR3 DNA sequence: TGTGCCAGCAGCCATCAGGACAGGCCGCACGGCTACACCTTC.

The chain links TRBV6-5 to TRBJ2-7; the D gene is possibly TRBD1 (5 bases). Trimming removed 8 bases from V and 3 bases from J, with 11 bases in between. In germline, CDR1 is MNHEY, CDR2 SVGAGI. The CDR3 totals 12 residues. CDR3 sequence reads: CASAIRGYEQYF. CDR3 coding DNA: TGTGCCAGCGCCATTAGGGGCTACGAGCAGTACTTC.

The chain combines TRBV7-8 with TRBJ1-1, with 7 bases aligning to TRBD1. Unmatched junction bases numbered 3, after V lost 2 bases and J lost 0 bases. The germline CDR1 and CDR2 sequences are SGHVS and FQNEAQ. The CDR3 has 15 amino acids. The CDR3 spells CASSLRGQLNTEAFF. CDR3 coding DNA: TGTGCCAGCAGCTTAAGGGGACAGCTGAACACTGAAGCTTTCTTT.

V usage is TRBV6-5 and J usage is TRBJ2-2; no clear D gene. The germline V and J ends were trimmed by 0 bases and 0 bases, with 8 bases remaining between them. Per germline, CDR1 MNHEY and CDR2 SVGAGI. The CDR3 spans 16 residues. The CDR3, as DNA: TGTGCCAGCAGTTACTCCCTACTGTCGAACACCGGGGAGCTGTTTTTT. It yields the protein CASSYSLLSNTGELFF.

The chain recombines TRBV27 with TRBJ1-2; unclear D gene. V was pared by 0 bases and J by 4 bases, with 9 bases between. The CDR3 is made up of 14 amino acids. Germline CDR1 is MNHEY and CDR2 is SMNVEV (reference sequence). The CDR3 region is CASSLSPVVYGYTF. The CDR3 coding sequence is TGTGCCAGCAGTTTATCGCCCGTAGTCTATGGCTACACCTTC.

The chain uses TRBV19 and TRBJ1-5; perhaps TRBD1 as D (5 bases). V dropped 10 bases and J dropped 7 bases, with 17 bases sitting between them. This CDR3 is built from 13 residues. Germline CDR1 LNHDA, CDR2 SQIVND (reference sequence). CDR3 region: CATSQGAGQPQHF. In nucleotides, the CDR3 is TGTGCCACCTCGCAGGGTGCGGGGCAGCCCCAGCATTTT.

In this sample, this clone turned up a few times. J is TRBJ2-7 and V is TRBV7-9; possible D gene TRBD2, 5 bases. CDR3 size: 14 residues. From germline, CDR1 is SEHNR and CDR2 FQNEAQ (reference sequence). Trimming pared 5 bases from V and 5 bases from J, leaving 16 bases between. The CDR3 sequence is CASSAGVGRDEQYF. CDR3 DNA: TGTGCCAGCAGCGCCGGGGTGGGGAGAGACGAGCAGTACTTC.

This clone showed up just once. The rearrangement links TRBV6-5 to TRBJ1-2, with D hard to call. Germline values: CDR1 MNHEY, CDR2 SVGAGI. Trimming stripped 0 bases from V and 8 bases from J, with 13 bases between. The CDR3 totals 14 residues. CDR3 sequence (DNA): TGTGCCAGCAGTTACTCGAGAGATGGTAACGGCTACACCTTC. Translation: CASSYSRDGNGYTF.

This chain uses TRBV29-1 with TRBJ1-1; a weak D match, TRBD1 (5 bases). CDR1 and CDR2 from the germline V gene are SQVTM and ANQGSEA. V was shortened by 4 bases and J by 1 base, with 7 bases between the two germline ends. The CDR3 is 12 residues long. The CDR3 here is CSVAQGNTEAFF. The CDR3 DNA is TGCAGCGTTGCCCAGGGGAACACTGAAGCTTTCTTT.

The chain joins TRBV7-9 to TRBJ1-2, with TRBD1 identical over 7 bases. Trimming took 1 base from V and 8 from J; bases not matched to a gene: 1. The CDR3 is 12 residues long. CDR1 SEHNR and CDR2 FQNEAQ come from the germline V gene (reference sequence). CDR3 residues: CASSLEDRGYTF. CDR3 DNA sequence: TGTGCCAGCAGCTTAGAGGACAGGGGCTACACCTTC.

The chain uses TRBV19 and TRBJ1-3; D is uncertain. Germline loops: CDR1 LNHDA, CDR2 SQIVND (reference sequence). The CDR3 sequence is 13 residues long. V shed 8 bases and J shed 1 base, with 9 bases lying between them. CDR3 amino acids: CASLTASGNTIYF. CDR3 in DNA: TGTGCCAGTCTCACAGCTTCTGGAAACACCATATATTTT.

The chain combines TRBV2 with TRBJ1-1; the D gene is possibly TRBD1 (6 bases). The V end lost 8 bases, the J end lost 0 bases, and 13 bases lay between the germline ends. CDR3 length: 14 amino acids. Germline-derived CDR1 and CDR2 are SNHLY and FYNNEI. The CDR3 loop reads CASGRQGMNTEAFF. CDR3 nucleotides: TGTGCCAGCGGTAGGCAGGGGATGAACACTGAAGCTTTCTTT.